Sequencing of this TCR beta chain was carried out in a study of T cell repertoires in cytomegalovirus infection. About the research overall: Epitope selection comprised recently identified HLA-C-restricted CMV epitopes and well-studied HLA-B-restricted CMV epitopes.

Germline CDR1 reads LGHNT; CDR2 reads FRNRAP. Trimming took 1 base from V and 4 from J; bases not matched to a gene: 7. The CDR3 contains 17 residues. In this sample, this clonotype turned up a few times. Antigen: not known. A single record per CDR3 protein comes from TCRdb applying MiXCR to the reads. The top ten hold under 15% of the sample, which has some 900,000 distinct CDR3 sequences, approximately 32% seen once. The rearrangement uses TRBV12-5 and TRBJ2-2; 9 bases align to TRBD2. The sequence was obtained from a human donor in good health (CMV status not recorded). Some clones in this sample may be carry-over from other donors' samples. The input for sequencing was cultured CD8+ T cells from PBMCs, taken from culture after CMV antigen stimulation. The CDR3 bases are TGTGCTAGTGGTTTGGCCTTGGGACTAGCTCCCACCGGGGAGCTGTTTTTT. As protein: CASGLALGLAPTGELFF.